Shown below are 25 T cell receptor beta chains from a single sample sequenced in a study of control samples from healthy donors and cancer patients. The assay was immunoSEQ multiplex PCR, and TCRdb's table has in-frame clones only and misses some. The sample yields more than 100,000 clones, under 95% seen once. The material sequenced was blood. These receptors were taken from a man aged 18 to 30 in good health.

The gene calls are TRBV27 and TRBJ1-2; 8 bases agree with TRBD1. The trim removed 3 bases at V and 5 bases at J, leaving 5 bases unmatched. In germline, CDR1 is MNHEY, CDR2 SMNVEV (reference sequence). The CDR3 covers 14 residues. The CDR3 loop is CASSFDRGSYGYTF. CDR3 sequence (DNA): TGTGCCAGCAGTTTCGACAGGGGTAGTTATGGCTACACCTTC.

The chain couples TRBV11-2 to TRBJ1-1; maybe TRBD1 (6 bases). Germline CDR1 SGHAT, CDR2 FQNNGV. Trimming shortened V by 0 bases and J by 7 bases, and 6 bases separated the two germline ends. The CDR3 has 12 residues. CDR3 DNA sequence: TGTGCCAGCAGCTTAGAACAGGGTGAAGCTTTCTTT. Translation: CASSLEQGEAFF.

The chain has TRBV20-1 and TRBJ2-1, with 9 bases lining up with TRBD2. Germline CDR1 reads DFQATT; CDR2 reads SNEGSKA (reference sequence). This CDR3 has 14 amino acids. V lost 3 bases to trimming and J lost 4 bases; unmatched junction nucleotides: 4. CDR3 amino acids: CSASPAGGYNEQFF. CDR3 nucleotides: TGCAGTGCTAGTCCAGCGGGGGGATACAATGAGCAGTTCTTC.

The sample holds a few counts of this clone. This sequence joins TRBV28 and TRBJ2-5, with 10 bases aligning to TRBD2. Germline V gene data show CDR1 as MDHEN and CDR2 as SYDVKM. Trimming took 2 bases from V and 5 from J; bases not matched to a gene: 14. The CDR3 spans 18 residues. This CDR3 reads CASSLRRTSGLLGETQYF. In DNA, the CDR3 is TGTGCCAGCAGTTTAAGGAGGACTAGCGGCCTCTTGGGGGAGACCCAGTACTTC.

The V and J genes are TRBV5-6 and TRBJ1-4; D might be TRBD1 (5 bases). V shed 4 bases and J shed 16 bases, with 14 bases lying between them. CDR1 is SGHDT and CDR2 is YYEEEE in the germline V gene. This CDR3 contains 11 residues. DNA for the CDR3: TGTGCCAGCAGCCTGGGGGGTATACGGTTTTTT. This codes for CASSLGGIRFF.

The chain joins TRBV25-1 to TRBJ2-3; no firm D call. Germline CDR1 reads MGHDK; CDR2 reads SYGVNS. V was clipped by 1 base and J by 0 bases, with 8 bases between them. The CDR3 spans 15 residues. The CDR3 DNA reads TGTGCCAGCAGTGAATCTACCGCTAGCACAGATACGCAGTATTTT. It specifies CASSESTASTDTQYF.

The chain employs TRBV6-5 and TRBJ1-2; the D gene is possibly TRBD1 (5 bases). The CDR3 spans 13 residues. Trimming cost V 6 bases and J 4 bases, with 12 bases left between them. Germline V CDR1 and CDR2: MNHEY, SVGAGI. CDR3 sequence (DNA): TGTGCCAGCAGACCGACAGCGTCCTATGGCTACACCTTC. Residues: CASRPTASYGYTF.

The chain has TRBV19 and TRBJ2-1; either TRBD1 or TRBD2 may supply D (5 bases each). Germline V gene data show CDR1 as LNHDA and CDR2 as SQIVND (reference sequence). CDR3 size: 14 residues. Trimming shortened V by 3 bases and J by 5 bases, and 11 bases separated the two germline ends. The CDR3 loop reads CASSISVGDNEQFF. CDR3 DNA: TGTGCCAGTAGTATTTCAGTGGGGGACAATGAGCAGTTCTTC. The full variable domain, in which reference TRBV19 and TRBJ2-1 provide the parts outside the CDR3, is DGGITQSPKYLFRKEGQNVTLSCEQNLNHDAMYWYRQDPGQGLRLIYYSQIVNDFQKGDIAEGYSVSREKKESFPLTVTSAQKNPTAFYLCASSISVGDNEQFFGPGTRLTVL.

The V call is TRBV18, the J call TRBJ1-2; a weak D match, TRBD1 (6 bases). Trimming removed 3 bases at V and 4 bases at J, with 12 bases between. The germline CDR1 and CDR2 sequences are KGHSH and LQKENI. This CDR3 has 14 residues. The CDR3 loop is CASSPTTGIYGYTF. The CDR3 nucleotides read TGTGCCAGCTCACCCACCACAGGGATCTATGGCTACACCTTC.

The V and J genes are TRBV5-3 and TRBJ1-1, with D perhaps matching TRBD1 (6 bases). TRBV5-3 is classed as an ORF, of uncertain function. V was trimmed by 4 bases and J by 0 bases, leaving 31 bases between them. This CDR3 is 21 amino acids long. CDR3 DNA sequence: TGTGCCAGAAGCCTGTGGGGCCTGGTCAAGACAGGCCAAGCCATGAACACTGAAGCTTTCTTT. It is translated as CARSLWGLVKTGQAMNTEAFF.

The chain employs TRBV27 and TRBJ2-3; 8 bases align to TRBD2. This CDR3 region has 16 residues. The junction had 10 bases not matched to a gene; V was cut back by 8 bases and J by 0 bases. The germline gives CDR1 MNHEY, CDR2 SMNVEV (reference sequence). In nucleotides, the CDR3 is TGTGCCAGCCGGCGGCGAGAGCGGGGGAGCACAGATACGCAGTATTTT. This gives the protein CASRRRERGSTDTQYF.

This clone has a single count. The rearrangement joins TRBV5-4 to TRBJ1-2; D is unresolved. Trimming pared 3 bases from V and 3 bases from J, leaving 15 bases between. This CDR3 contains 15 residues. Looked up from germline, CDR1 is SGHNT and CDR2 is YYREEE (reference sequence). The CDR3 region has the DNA TGTGCCAGCAGCTCTACTATATCCGGACACTATGGCTACACCTTC. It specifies CASSSTISGHYGYTF.

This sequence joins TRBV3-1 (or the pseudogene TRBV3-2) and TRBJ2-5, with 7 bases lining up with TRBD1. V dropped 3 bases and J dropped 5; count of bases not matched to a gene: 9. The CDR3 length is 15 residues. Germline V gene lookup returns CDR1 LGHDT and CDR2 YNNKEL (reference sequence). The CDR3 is CASSQTQGTGETQYF. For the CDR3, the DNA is TGTGCCAGCAGCCAGACACAGGGGACGGGGGAGACCCAGTACTTC.

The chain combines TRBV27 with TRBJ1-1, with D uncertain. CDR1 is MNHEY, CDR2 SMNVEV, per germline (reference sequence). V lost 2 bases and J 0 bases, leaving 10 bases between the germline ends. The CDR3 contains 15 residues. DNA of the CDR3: TGTGCCAGCAGTTTAAAAGGGAAGGTGAACACTGAAGCTTTCTTT. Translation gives CASSLKGKVNTEAFF.

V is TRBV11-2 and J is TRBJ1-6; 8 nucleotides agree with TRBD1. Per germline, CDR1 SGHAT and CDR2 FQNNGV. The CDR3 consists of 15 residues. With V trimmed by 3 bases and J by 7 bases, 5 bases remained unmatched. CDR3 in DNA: TGTGCCAGCAGCTTGGGACAGGTGTACAATTCACCCCTCCACTTT. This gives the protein CASSLGQVYNSPLHF.

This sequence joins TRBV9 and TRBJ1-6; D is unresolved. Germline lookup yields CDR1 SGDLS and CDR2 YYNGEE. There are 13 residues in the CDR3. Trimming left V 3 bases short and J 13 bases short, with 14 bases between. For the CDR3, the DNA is TGTGCCAGCAGCGCCACCCCGAAAATTCCCCTCCACTTT. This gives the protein CASSATPKIPLHF.

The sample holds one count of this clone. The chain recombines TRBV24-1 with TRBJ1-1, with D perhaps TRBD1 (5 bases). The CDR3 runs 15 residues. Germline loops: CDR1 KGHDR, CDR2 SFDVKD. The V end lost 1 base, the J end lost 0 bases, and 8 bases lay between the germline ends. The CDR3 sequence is CATSDFDRLNTEAFF. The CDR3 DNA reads TGTGCCACCAGTGATTTTGACAGATTGAACACTGAAGCTTTCTTT.

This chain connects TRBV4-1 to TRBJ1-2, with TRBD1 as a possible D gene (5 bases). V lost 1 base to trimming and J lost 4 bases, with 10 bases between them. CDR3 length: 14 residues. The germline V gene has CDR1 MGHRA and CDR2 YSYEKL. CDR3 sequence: CASSQVQGGYGYTF. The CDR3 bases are TGCGCCAGCAGCCAAGTTCAGGGTGGCTATGGCTACACCTTC.

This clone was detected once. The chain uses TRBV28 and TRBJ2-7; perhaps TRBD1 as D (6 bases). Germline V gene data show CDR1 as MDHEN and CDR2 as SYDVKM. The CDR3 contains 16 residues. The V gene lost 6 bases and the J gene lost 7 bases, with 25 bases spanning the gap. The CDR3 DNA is TGTGCCAGCAGCTCTATGCTGGGACAAGGTATGCGGGAGCAGTACTTC. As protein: CASSSMLGQGMREQYF.

The CDR3 sequence: CASSLQGGWSPLHF. The CDR3 bases are TGTGCCAGCAGCTTACAAGGGGGATGGTCACCCCTCCACTTT. The genes are TRBV5-5 and TRBJ1-6; maybe TRBD1 (6 bases). The CDR3 is made up of 14 amino acids. With 2 bases removed from V and 10 bases from J, the gap between germline ends came to 13 bases. Per germline, CDR1 SGHKS and CDR2 YYEKEE (reference sequence).

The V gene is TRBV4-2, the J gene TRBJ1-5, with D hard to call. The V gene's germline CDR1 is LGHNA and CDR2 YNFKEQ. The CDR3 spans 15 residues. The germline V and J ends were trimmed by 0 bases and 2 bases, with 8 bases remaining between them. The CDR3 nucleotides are TGTGCCAGCAGCCAAGATGAGGGCCGCAATCAGCCCCAGCATTTT. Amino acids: CASSQDEGRNQPQHF.

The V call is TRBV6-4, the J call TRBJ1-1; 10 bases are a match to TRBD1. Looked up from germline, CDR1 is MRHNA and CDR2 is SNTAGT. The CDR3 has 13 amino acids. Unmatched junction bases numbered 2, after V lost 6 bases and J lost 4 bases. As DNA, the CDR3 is TGTGCCAGCAGAGGACAGGGGGGCACTGAAGCTTTCTTT. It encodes CASRGQGGTEAFF.

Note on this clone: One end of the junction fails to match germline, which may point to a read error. CDR3 amino acids: CSANPGTSPLF. DNA of the CDR3: TGCAGTGCTAACCCCGGGACTAGTCCACTCTTC. V gene TRBV20-1 combines with J gene TRBJ2-1; 8 nucleotides align to TRBD2. In germline, CDR1 is DFQATT, CDR2 SNEGSKA (reference sequence). CDR3 length: 11 amino acids.

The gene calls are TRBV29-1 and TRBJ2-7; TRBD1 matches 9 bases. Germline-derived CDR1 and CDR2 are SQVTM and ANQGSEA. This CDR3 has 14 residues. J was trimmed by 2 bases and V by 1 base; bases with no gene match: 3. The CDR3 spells CSVEGGTGTYEQYF. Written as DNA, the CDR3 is TGCAGCGTTGAAGGCGGGACAGGGACCTACGAGCAGTACTTC.

The CDR3 DNA sequence: TGTGCCAGCAGCGTAGGTAGCGGTGAAGCTTTCTTT. Protein: CASSVGSGEAFF. V is TRBV9 and J is TRBJ1-1; no reliable D call. Trimming left V 0 bases short and J 7 bases short, with 7 bases between. CDR1 and CDR2 from the germline V gene are SGDLS and YYNGEE. The CDR3 loop spans 12 amino acids.